This TCR beta chain was observed in a study of T cell responses to AZD1222 COVID-19 vaccine. The study, taken as a whole, reports: Females made up more of the donors, who were largely white British, and clonal diversity may have come out too low. There were repertoire samples only from the period after the peak T cell response. Increased Spike-specific TCR breadth and depth were observed after two AZD1222 doses.

The method was immunoSEQ multiplex PCR; TCRdb's version includes in-frame clones alone and lacks a portion of them. The sample consists of approximately 170,000 clones, roughly 87% of them appearing once. Germline V gene lookup returns CDR1 SGHVS and CDR2 FQNEAQ. V lost 5 bases, J lost 16 bases, and 23 bases lay in between. This CDR3 has 14 amino acids. Notes on this clone: Its antigen is unidentified.

This TCR derives from an adult who received the AZD1222 COVID-19 vaccine. This chain connects TRBV7-8 to TRBJ1-4; TRBD1 might be the D (6 bases). The sequences come from peripheral blood, collected 28 days after the second AZD1222 dose. DNA for the CDR3: TGTGCCAGCAGCCTTCGACAGCTAAGGGACATACGGTTTTTT. This translates into CASSLRQLRDIRFF. Filled out from reference TRBV7-8 and TRBJ1-4, the complete variable domain reads GAGVSQSPRYKVAKRGQDVALRCDPISGHVSLFWYQQALGQGPEFLTYFQNEAQLDKSGLPSDRFFAERPEGSVSTLKIQRTQQEDSAVYLCASSLRQLRDIRFFGSGTQLSVL.